The present T cell receptor (beta chain) was sequenced within a study of spatial heterogeneity in lung cancer. Noted time point: sample taken at primary tumor resection. Just over 70 TRACERx patients with early, untreated non-small cell lung cancer donated samples. Tumor, nontumor lung or frozen PBMC supplied whole RNA that was sequenced unsorted. This clonotype was observed at least ten times. Its antigen remains unidentified. Individual TCR cDNA molecules each bore their own unique molecular identifier. TCRdb ran MiXCR on the 5' RACE reads and lists one entry per CDR3 protein. The data hold approximately 39,000 distinct CDR3 sequences, with approximately 6.8% observed a single time. The CDR3 has 13 residues. Trimming removed 3 bases from V and 2 bases from J, with 8 bases in between. Per germline, CDR1 MDHEN and CDR2 SYDVKM. Study-wide findings and caveats: Expanded tumor TCRs that were ubiquitous appeared in blood more at resection than follow-up.

Sequencing was performed on PBMCs, taken at surgery. The chain has TRBV28 and TRBJ2-7, with D uncertain. This receptor was identified in a female donor with early-stage non-small cell lung cancer. The CDR3 DNA reads as TGTGCCAGCAGTTTGTGGGGTACCTACGAGCAGTACTTC. Its translation: CASSLWGTYEQYF. Using reference TRBV28 and TRBJ2-7 for the parts outside the CDR3, the full variable domain is DVKVTQSSRYLVKRTGEKVFLECVQDMDHENMFWYRQDPGLGLRLIYFSYDVKMKEKGDIPEGYSVSREKKERFSLILESASTNQTSMYLCASSLWGTYEQYFGPGTRLTVT.